Shown below are 28 T cell receptor beta chains from a single sample sequenced in a study of blood T cell repertoires in COVID-19. Only in-frame clones appear in the TCRdb table, and some are missing; sequencing was by immunoSEQ multiplex PCR. The sample contains about 280,000 clones, around 89% of which appear only once. Sequencing input: peripheral blood. These receptors were collected from a man aged 40-50 years with acute or convalescent COVID-19.

The chain recombines TRBV7-2 with TRBJ1-1; the D gene is possibly TRBD1 (6 bases). Germline V gene sequence: CDR1 SGHTA, CDR2 FQGNSA. V lost 5 bases and J lost 8, with 9 bases in between. There are 11 residues in the CDR3. For the CDR3, the DNA is TGTGCCAGCAGCGCCGACAGGGAAGCTTTCTTT. This encodes CASSADREAFF. The full variable domain, its missing parts supplied by reference TRBV7-2 and TRBJ1-1, is GAGVSQSPSNKVTEKGKDVELRCDPISGHTALYWYRQSLGQGLEFLIYFQGNSAPDKSGLPSDRFSAERTGGSVSTLTIQRTQQEDSAVYLCASSADREAFFGQGTRLTVV.

The chain employs TRBV2 and TRBJ1-5; no firm D call. This CDR3 is 15 amino acids long. Germline loops: CDR1 SNHLY, CDR2 FYNNEI. The V end was cut by 2 bases, the J end by 1 base, with 9 bases between. The CDR3 nucleotides read TGTGCCAGCAGTGAATCGGCAGGCAGCAATCAGCCCCAGCATTTT. This codes for CASSESAGSNQPQHF.

The chain joins TRBV6-5 to TRBJ2-1; 12 nucleotides match TRBD1. V lost 7 bases and J lost 12; bases outside the gene matches: 7. This CDR3 is built from 13 residues. CDR1 is MNHEY and CDR2 is SVGAGI in the germline V gene. CDR3 residues: CASKPGTGGPQFF. CDR3 nucleotides: TGTGCCAGCAAACCCGGGACAGGGGGCCCGCAGTTCTTC.

The chain is built from TRBV6-5 and TRBJ2-2; possible D gene TRBD2, 5 bases. Trimming cost V 8 bases and J 1 base, with 14 bases left between them. CDR1 is MNHEY and CDR2 is SVGAGI in the germline V gene. The CDR3 consists of 15 residues. CDR3 residues: CASGTVGGNTGELFF. The CDR3 nucleotides read TGTGCCAGCGGAACAGTCGGAGGGAACACCGGGGAGCTGTTTTTT.

The DNA for the CDR3 is TGTGCCAGCTCGGCCTTCACGGGGATAGATACGCAGTATTTT. It specifies CASSAFTGIDTQYF. The V gene is TRBV18, the J gene TRBJ2-3; possibly TRBD2 for D (5 bases). In germline, CDR1 is KGHSH, CDR2 LQKENI. CDR3 length: 14 residues. Deletions cut 6 bases from V and 5 bases from J, with 15 bases between.

V is TRBV6-5 and J is TRBJ2-2; 8 positions match TRBD1. Trimming cost V 7 bases and J 5 bases; bases outside gene matches: 9. The germline V gene has CDR1 MNHEY and CDR2 SVGAGI. The CDR3 spans 15 residues. Written as DNA, the CDR3 is TGTGCCAGCAATTGGGGGACAGGTGGGACCGGGGAGCTGTTTTTT. Translated: CASNWGTGGTGELFF.

V is TRBV6-5 and J is TRBJ1-2; 7 nucleotides align to TRBD1. This CDR3 spans 14 amino acids. V gave up 6 bases and J gave up 4 bases; unmatched junction bases: 8. CDR1 is MNHEY, CDR2 SVGAGI, per germline. CDR3 sequence reads: CASRAPGGSYGYTF. Written as DNA, the CDR3 is TGTGCCAGCAGGGCCCCAGGGGGTAGCTATGGCTACACCTTC.

A few counts support this clone. The CDR3: CASSQDLHGANYGYTF. The CDR3 nucleotides read TGTGCCAGCAGCCAAGATCTCCACGGAGCTAACTATGGCTACACCTTC. The chain uses TRBV3-1 (or the pseudogene TRBV3-2) and TRBJ1-2; D is unresolved. Germline-derived CDR1 and CDR2 are LGHDT and YNNKEL (reference sequence). This CDR3 comprises 16 residues. V lost 0 bases and J 0 bases, leaving 11 bases between the germline ends.

The gene calls are TRBV19 and TRBJ2-2, with TRBD1 identical over 7 bases. Germline-derived CDR1 and CDR2 are LNHDA and SQIVND (reference sequence). This CDR3 has 15 residues. J lost 4 bases, V lost 3 bases, and 5 bases had no gene match. The CDR3 loop reads CASSIRTGFTGELFF. The CDR3 nucleotides read TGTGCCAGTAGTATCAGGACAGGATTCACCGGGGAGCTGTTTTTT.

The rearrangement links TRBV14 to TRBJ2-1; TRBD1 matches 8 bases. The germline CDR1 and CDR2 sequences are SGHDN and FVKESK. The CDR3 is 13 amino acids. The trim removed 5 bases at V and 7 bases at J, leaving 4 bases unmatched. The chain's CDR3 is CASSITGGNEQFF. For the CDR3, the DNA is TGTGCCAGCAGCATAACAGGGGGGAATGAGCAGTTCTTC.

V and J are TRBV6-6 and TRBJ2-1; TRBD2 matches at 7 bases. This CDR3 region has 13 residues. CDR1 and CDR2 (germline): MNHNY, SVGAGI (reference sequence). Trimming at V came to 5 bases and at J to 9 bases, leaving 7 bases not matched to a gene. The CDR3 protein is CASSPRGESEQFF. The CDR3 DNA is TGTGCCAGCAGTCCCCGGGGGGAGAGTGAGCAGTTCTTC.

The rearrangement links TRBV7-8 to TRBJ2-1; 12 bases align to TRBD2. The CDR3 spans 14 residues. The germline gives CDR1 SGHVS, CDR2 FQNEAQ. The ends lost 4 bases at V and 6 bases at J; junction bases unmatched: 1. The CDR3 is CASSSSGGANEQFF. DNA for the CDR3: TGTGCCAGCAGCTCTAGCGGGGGGGCCAATGAGCAGTTCTTC.

The sample holds one count of this clone. The chain couples TRBV3-1 (or the pseudogene TRBV3-2) to TRBJ1-1, with 8 bases fitting TRBD1. The germline V gene encodes CDR1 LGHDT and CDR2 YNNKEL (reference sequence). The CDR3 contains 15 residues. V shed 4 bases, J shed 3 bases, and the junction held 7 bases outside the gene matches. CDR3 nucleotide sequence: TGTGCCAGCAGCCCAGGGACAGGCAGTGACACTGAAGCTTTCTTT. As protein: CASSPGTGSDTEAFF.

The chain employs TRBV2 and TRBJ1-4; D is possibly TRBD1 (6 bases). V was trimmed by 0 bases and J by 6 bases, leaving 14 bases between them. CDR1 is SNHLY and CDR2 is FYNNEI in the germline V gene. This CDR3 has 16 residues. The CDR3 reads CASSEARQGLDEKLFF. The CDR3 coding sequence is TGTGCCAGCAGTGAAGCAAGGCAGGGGCTAGATGAAAAACTGTTTTTT.

The V and J genes are TRBV5-1 and TRBJ1-4; 12 bases line up with TRBD1. The J segment lost 8 bases and the V segment lost 4 bases, leaving 9 bases of the junction unmatched. Per germline, CDR1 SGHRS and CDR2 YFSETQ. This CDR3 is 16 amino acids long. For the CDR3, the DNA is TGCGCCAGCAGCCCCGGGACAGGGGGCGTAGAAGAAAAACTGTTTTTT. Residues: CASSPGTGGVEEKLFF.

V is TRBV5-1 and J is TRBJ2-3; TRBD2 matches at 9 bases. The CDR3 is made up of 16 amino acids. Trimming cost V 0 bases and J 4 bases; bases outside gene matches: 6. Looked up from germline, CDR1 is SGHRS and CDR2 is YFSETQ. CDR3 in DNA: TGCGCCAGCAGCTTGGGAGCGGGGGGTACCCCAGATACGCAGTATTTT. This gives the protein CASSLGAGGTPDTQYF. Variable domain in full (rest from reference TRBV5-1 and TRBJ2-3): KAGVTQTPRYLIKTRGQQVTLSCSPISGHRSVSWYQQTPGQGLQFLFEYFSETQRNKGNFPGRFSGRQFSNSRSEMNVSTLELGDSALYLCASSLGAGGTPDTQYFGPGTRLTVL.

The rearrangement links TRBV12-5 to TRBJ2-7; TRBD2 might be the D (6 bases). The CDR3 loop spans 17 amino acids. The germline V and J ends were trimmed by 2 bases and 1 base, with 18 bases remaining between them. CDR1 LGHNT and CDR2 FRNRAP come from the germline V gene. DNA of the CDR3: TGTGCTAGTGGTTTGAGAACGGGGGTCCTTCGATCCTACGAGCAGTACTTC. Its protein is CASGLRTGVLRSYEQYF.

The rearrangement links TRBV6-5 to TRBJ2-3, with TRBD2 matching over 7 bases. Germline CDR1 MNHEY, CDR2 SVGAGI. The CDR3 runs 15 residues. The trim removed 8 bases at V and 0 bases at J, leaving 8 bases unmatched. In DNA, the CDR3 is TGTGCCAGCGCCGGGGGGAGGCCTAGCACAGATACGCAGTATTTT. Protein sequence: CASAGGRPSTDTQYF.

The V gene is TRBV9, the J gene TRBJ2-2; the match to TRBD1 covers 8 bases. J was trimmed by 0 bases and V by 3 bases; bases with no gene match: 4. Germline V gives CDR1 SGDLS, CDR2 YYNGEE. The length of the CDR3 is 16 residues. The CDR3 nucleotides are TGTGCCAGCAGCGCAACAGGGGGTCCGAACACCGGGGAGCTGTTTTTT. Translating it yields CASSATGGPNTGELFF.

The chain recombines TRBV18 with TRBJ2-7, with TRBD2 matching 9 bases. Trimming removed 6 bases from V and 2 bases from J; junction bases left unmatched: 5. This CDR3 spans 14 amino acids. CDR1 and CDR2 (germline): KGHSH, LQKENI. For the CDR3, the DNA is TGTGCCAGCTCGACTAGCGGATCCGCCTACGAGCAGTACTTC. Its translation is CASSTSGSAYEQYF.

V gene TRBV5-1 combines with J gene TRBJ1-2; D might be TRBD1 (6 bases). The germline V gene encodes CDR1 SGHRS and CDR2 YFSETQ. The CDR3 is 14 amino acids. The ends were cut back, 1 base at V and 5 bases at J, with 12 bases in the middle. The CDR3 here is CASSLMGADYGYTF. The CDR3 region has the DNA TGCGCCAGCAGCTTGATGGGGGCAGATTATGGCTACACCTTC.

This clone has a single count. The rearrangement uses TRBV4-1 and TRBJ1-6; TRBD1 matches 9 bases. This CDR3 contains 17 residues. Germline assignment: CDR1 MGHRA and CDR2 YSYEKL. Trimming took 3 bases from V and 5 from J; bases not matched to a gene: 8. Written as DNA, the CDR3 is TGCGCCAGCAGCCAGGCCCTCGGGACAGGGAATAATTCACCCCTCCACTTT. It codes for CASSQALGTGNNSPLHF.

This clone has just a few counts. This chain connects TRBV2 to TRBJ1-4, with no clear D. The germline V gene has CDR1 SNHLY and CDR2 FYNNEI. Trimming took off 7 bases at V and 6 bases at J, with 9 bases between the two ends. CDR3 length equals 12 residues. The CDR3 reads CASNIPDEKLFF. In DNA, the CDR3 is TGTGCCAGCAATATTCCCGATGAAAAACTGTTTTTT.

The J gene is TRBJ2-3, the V gene TRBV7-3; TRBD2 matches at 12 bases. Trimming removed 5 bases from V and 2 bases from J; junction bases left unmatched: 8. CDR3 length: 17 amino acids. Germline-derived CDR1 and CDR2 are SGHTA and FQGTGA. The CDR3 loop is CASSEGLAGDTTDTQYF. The CDR3 DNA sequence: TGTGCCAGCAGCGAGGGACTAGCGGGCGATACCACAGATACGCAGTATTTT. Full variable domain (rest looked up from reference TRBV7-3 and TRBJ2-3): GAGVSQTPSNKVTEKGKYVELRCDPISGHTALYWYRQSLGQGPEFLIYFQGTGAADDSGLPNDRFFAVRPEGSVSTLKIQRTERGDSAVYLCASSEGLAGDTTDTQYFGPGTRLTVL.

The CDR3 spells CASSSRTGTDEKLFF. In DNA, the CDR3 is TGTGCCAGCAGCTCCAGGACAGGGACAGATGAAAAACTGTTTTTT. J is TRBJ1-4 and V is TRBV11-1; 8 bases match TRBD1. This CDR3 contains 15 residues. Germline V gene sequence: CDR1 SGHAT, CDR2 FQDESV (reference sequence). Trimming at V came to 4 bases and at J to 6 bases, leaving 7 bases not matched to a gene.

Only one count was recorded for this clone. The gene calls are TRBV10-3 and TRBJ1-1; D not certain. Trimming shortened V by 0 bases and J by 11 bases, and 7 bases separated the two germline ends. The CDR3 totals 11 residues. Looked up from germline, CDR1 is ENHRY and CDR2 is SYGVKD. In nucleotides, the CDR3 is TGTGCCATCAGTGAGTCAGGCGGGGCTTTCTTT. Protein product: CAISESGGAFF.

The V and J genes are TRBV4-1 and TRBJ1-2; D gene ambiguous. The V end was cut by 0 bases, the J end by 8 bases, with 4 bases between. Germline CDR1 reads MGHRA; CDR2 reads YSYEKL. The CDR3 runs to 11 residues. CDR3 sequence (DNA): TGCGCCAGCAGCCAAGACTCGGGCTACACCTTC. It specifies CASSQDSGYTF.

In this sample, this clone turned up once. J is TRBJ2-3 and V is TRBV3-1 (or the pseudogene TRBV3-2), with D possibly matching TRBD2 (7 bases). This CDR3 is 14 amino acids long. V was cut by 4 bases and J by 6 bases, with 14 bases left in between. Per the germline V gene, CDR1 is LGHDT and CDR2 is YNNKEL (reference sequence). CDR3 DNA sequence: TGTGCCAGCAGCCCTGCGTGGGGGGGCGATACGCAGTATTTT. Translating it yields CASSPAWGGDTQYF.